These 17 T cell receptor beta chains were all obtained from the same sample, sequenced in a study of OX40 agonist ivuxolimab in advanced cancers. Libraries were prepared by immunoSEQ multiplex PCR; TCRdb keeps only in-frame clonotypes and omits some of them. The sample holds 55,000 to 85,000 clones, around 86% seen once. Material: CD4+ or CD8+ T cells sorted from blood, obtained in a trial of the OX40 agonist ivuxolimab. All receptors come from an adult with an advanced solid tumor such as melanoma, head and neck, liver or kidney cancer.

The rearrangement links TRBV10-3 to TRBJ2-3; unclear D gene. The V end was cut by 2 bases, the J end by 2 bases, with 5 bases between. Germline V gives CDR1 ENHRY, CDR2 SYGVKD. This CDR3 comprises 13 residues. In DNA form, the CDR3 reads TGTGCCATCAGTGAGGGGCACACAGATACGCAGTATTTT. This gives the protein CAISEGHTDTQYF.

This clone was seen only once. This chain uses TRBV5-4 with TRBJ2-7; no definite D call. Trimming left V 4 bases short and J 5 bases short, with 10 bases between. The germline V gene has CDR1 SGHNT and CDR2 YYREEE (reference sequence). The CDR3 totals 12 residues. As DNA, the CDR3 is TGTGCCAGCAGCAACACGTGGGACGAGCAGTACTTC. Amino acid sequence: CASSNTWDEQYF.

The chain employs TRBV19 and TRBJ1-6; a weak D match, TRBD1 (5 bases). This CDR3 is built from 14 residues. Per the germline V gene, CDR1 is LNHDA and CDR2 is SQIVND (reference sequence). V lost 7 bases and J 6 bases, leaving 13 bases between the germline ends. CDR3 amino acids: CASTGTRGNSPLHF. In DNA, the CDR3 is TGTGCCAGTACAGGGACTCGGGGTAATTCACCCCTCCACTTT.

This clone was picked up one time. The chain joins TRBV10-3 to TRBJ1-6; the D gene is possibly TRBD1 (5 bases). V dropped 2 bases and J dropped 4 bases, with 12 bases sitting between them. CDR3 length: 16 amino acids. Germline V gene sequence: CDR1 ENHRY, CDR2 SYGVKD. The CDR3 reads CAISEGRGAYNSPLHF. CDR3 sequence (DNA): TGTGCCATCAGTGAGGGGAGGGGAGCTTATAATTCACCCCTCCACTTT.

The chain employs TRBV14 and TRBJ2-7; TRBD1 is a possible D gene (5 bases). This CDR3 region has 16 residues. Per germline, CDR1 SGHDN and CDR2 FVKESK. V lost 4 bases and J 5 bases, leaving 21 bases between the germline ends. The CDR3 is CASSLNLGQGADEQYF. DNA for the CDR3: TGTGCCAGCAGCCTAAACCTGGGGCAGGGTGCCGACGAGCAGTACTTC.

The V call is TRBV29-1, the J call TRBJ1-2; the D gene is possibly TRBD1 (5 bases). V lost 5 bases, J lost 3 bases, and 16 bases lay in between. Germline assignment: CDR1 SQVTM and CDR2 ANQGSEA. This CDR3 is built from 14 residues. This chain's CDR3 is CSVRRGGADYGYTF. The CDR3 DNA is TGCAGCGTTCGTCGAGGAGGGGCTGACTATGGCTACACCTTC. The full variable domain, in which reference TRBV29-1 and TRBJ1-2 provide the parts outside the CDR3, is SAVISQKPSRDICQRGTSLTIQCQVDSQVTMMFWYRQQPGQSLTLIATANQGSEATYESGFVIDKFPISRPNLTFSTLTVSNMSPEDSSIYLCSVRRGGADYGYTFGSGTRLTVV.

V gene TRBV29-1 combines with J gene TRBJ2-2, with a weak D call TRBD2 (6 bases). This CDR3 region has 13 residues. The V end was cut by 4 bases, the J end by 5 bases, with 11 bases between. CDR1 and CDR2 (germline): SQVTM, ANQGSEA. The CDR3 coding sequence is TGCAGCGTTGCCTGGGGGGAGACCGGGGAGCTGTTTTTT. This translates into CSVAWGETGELFF.

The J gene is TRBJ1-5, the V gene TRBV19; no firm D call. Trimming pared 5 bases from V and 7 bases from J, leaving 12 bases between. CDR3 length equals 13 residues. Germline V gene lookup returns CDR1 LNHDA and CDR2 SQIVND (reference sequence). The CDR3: CASSPIDGQPQHF. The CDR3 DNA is TGTGCCAGTAGTCCTATCGATGGCCAGCCCCAGCATTTT. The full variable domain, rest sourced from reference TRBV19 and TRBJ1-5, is DGGITQSPKYLFRKEGQNVTLSCEQNLNHDAMYWYRQDPGQGLRLIYYSQIVNDFQKGDIAEGYSVSREKKESFPLTVTSAQKNPTAFYLCASSPIDGQPQHFGDGTRLSIL.

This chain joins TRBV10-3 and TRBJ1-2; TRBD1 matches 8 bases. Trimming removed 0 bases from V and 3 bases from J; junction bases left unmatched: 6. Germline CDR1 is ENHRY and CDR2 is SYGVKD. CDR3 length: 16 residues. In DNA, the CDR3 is TGTGCCATCAGTGAGTCGATACAGGGGGGAGACTATGGCTACACCTTC. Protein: CAISESIQGGDYGYTF.

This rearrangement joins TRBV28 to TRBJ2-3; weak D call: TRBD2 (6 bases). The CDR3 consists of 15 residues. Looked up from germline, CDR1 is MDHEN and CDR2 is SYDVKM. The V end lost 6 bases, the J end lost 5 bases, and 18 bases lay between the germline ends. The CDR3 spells CASSPVGRRGDTQYF. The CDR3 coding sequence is TGTGCCAGCAGCCCAGTGGGGCGGCGGGGAGATACGCAGTATTTT.

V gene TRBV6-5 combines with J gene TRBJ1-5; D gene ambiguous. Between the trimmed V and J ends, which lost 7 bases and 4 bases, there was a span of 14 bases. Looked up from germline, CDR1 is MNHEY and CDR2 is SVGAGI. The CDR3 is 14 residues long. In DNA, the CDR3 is TGTGCCAGCAATGATTTGGATGGGAATCAGCCCCAGCATTTT. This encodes CASNDLDGNQPQHF.

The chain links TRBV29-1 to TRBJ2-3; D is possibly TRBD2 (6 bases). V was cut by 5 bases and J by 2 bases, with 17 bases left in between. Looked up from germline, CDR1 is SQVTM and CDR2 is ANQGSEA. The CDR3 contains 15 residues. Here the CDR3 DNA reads TGCAGCGTTTTAGGGCGGGGCGCCGACACAGATACGCAGTATTTT. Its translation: CSVLGRGADTDTQYF.

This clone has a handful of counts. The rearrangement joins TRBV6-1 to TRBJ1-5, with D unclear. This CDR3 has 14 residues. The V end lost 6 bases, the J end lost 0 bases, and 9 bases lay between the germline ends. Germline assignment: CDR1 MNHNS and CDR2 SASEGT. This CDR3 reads CASSLRISNQPQHF. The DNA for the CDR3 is TGTGCCAGCAGCCTCAGAATTAGCAATCAGCCCCAGCATTTT.

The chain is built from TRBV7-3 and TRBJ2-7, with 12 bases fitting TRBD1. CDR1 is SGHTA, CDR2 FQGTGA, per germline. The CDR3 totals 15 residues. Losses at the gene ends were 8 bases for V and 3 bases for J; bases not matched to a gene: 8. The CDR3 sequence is CASGAGQGAHYEQYF. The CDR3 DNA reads TGTGCCAGCGGGGCGGGACAGGGGGCGCACTACGAGCAGTACTTC.

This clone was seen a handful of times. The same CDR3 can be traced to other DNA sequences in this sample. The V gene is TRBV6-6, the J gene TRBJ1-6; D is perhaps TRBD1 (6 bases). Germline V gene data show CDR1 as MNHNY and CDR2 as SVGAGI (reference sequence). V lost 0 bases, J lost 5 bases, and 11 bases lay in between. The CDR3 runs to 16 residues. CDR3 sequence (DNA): TGTGCCAGCAGTTACTCGACCGGGGGCGATAATTCACCCCTCCACTTT. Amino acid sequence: CASSYSTGGDNSPLHF.

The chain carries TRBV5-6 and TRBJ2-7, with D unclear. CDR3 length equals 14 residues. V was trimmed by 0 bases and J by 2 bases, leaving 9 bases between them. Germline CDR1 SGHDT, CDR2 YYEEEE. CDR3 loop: CASSLVDRAYEQYF. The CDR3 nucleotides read TGTGCCAGCAGCTTGGTGGATAGAGCCTACGAGCAGTACTTC.

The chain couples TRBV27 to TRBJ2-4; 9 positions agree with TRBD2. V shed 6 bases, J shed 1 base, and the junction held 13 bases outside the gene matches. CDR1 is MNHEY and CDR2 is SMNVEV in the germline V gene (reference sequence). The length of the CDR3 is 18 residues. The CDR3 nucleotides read TGTGCCAGCAGCCCTCTAGCGGGGCTATCGGCTGCCAAAAACATTCAGTACTTC. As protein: CASSPLAGLSAAKNIQYF.